This entry lists 31 T cell receptor beta chains sequenced from one sample in a study of T cell responses to AZD1222 COVID-19 vaccine. Some clones are missing from TCRdb's copy, which holds only in-frame ones; the method was immunoSEQ multiplex PCR. The table has about 100,000 clones, 75% to 95% seen once. Sequences were derived from peripheral blood, sampled on day 0 of AZD1222 vaccination. The receptor source for this set is an adult in good health.

The chain is built from TRBV25-1 and TRBJ1-1; D is uncertain. CDR1 is MGHDK, CDR2 SYGVNS, per germline. This CDR3 comprises 13 residues. The V end lost 10 bases, the J end lost 1 base, and 13 bases lay between the germline ends. The CDR3 loop is CATQGTENTEAFF. For the CDR3, the DNA is TGTGCCACCCAAGGAACCGAGAACACTGAAGCTTTCTTT.

The V gene is TRBV12-5, the J gene TRBJ1-1; D may be TRBD1 (5 bases). Germline lookup yields CDR1 LGHNT and CDR2 FRNRAP. The ends were cut back, 5 bases at V and 1 base at J, with 8 bases in the middle. The CDR3 length is 13 residues. CDR3 protein: CASGARENTEAFF. In DNA form, the CDR3 reads TGTGCTAGTGGTGCCAGGGAGAACACTGAAGCTTTCTTT.

The chain carries TRBV12-3 or TRBV12-4 and TRBJ1-4; D is possibly TRBD1 (5 bases). Trimming shortened V by 5 bases and J by 14 bases, and 12 bases separated the two germline ends. The CDR3 covers 11 residues. The CDR3 DNA follows: TGTGCCAGCAGTCCAGGGTCGTATCTGTTTTTT. Its translation: CASSPGSYLFF.

The V call is TRBV3-1 (or the pseudogene TRBV3-2), the J call TRBJ2-1, with 9 bases that match TRBD2. The germline CDR1 and CDR2 sequences are LGHDT and YNNKEL (reference sequence). Unmatched junction bases numbered 1, after V lost 0 bases and J lost 4 bases. This CDR3 has 15 amino acids. The CDR3 reads CASSQETSGYNEQFF. The CDR3 DNA is TGTGCCAGCAGCCAAGAGACTAGCGGATACAATGAGCAGTTCTTC.

This clone was recorded only once. The chain uses TRBV27 and TRBJ1-1; D not resolved. Deletions cut 5 bases from V and 1 base from J, with 14 bases between. The germline V gene has CDR1 MNHEY and CDR2 SMNVEV (reference sequence). CDR3 length: 15 amino acids. The CDR3 nucleotides read TGTGCCAGCAGTCCTAGCACCCTCTCGAACACTGAAGCTTTCTTT. This encodes CASSPSTLSNTEAFF.

This chain links TRBV7-2 with TRBJ1-2; the D is unclear. Trimming left V 5 bases short and J 4 bases short, with 14 bases between. Germline V gene lookup returns CDR1 SGHTA and CDR2 FQGNSA. The CDR3 extends over 14 amino acids. The CDR3 DNA sequence: TGTGCCAGCAGCCTGCTCGGCGGACTCTATGGCTACACCTTC. Translating gives CASSLLGGLYGYTF.

The V and J genes are TRBV7-2 and TRBJ2-3, with D possibly called TRBD1 or TRBD2 (5 bases each). CDR3 length equals 14 residues. Germline V gene sequence: CDR1 SGHTA, CDR2 FQGNSA. Trimming stripped 0 bases from V and 2 bases from J, with 6 bases between. The CDR3 protein is CASSLAGTTDTQYF. The CDR3 nucleotides are TGTGCCAGCAGCTTAGCGGGGACCACAGATACGCAGTATTTT.

The chain employs TRBV2 and TRBJ1-1; D perhaps matches TRBD1 (6 bases). Per the germline V gene, CDR1 is SNHLY and CDR2 is FYNNEI. This CDR3 spans 16 amino acids. The V and J ends lost 6 bases and 3 bases respectively, with 20 bases between them. CDR3 sequence: CASRTLIGPGDTEAFF. The CDR3 bases are TGTGCCAGCAGAACCCTAATCGGCCCAGGGGACACTGAAGCTTTCTTT.

As DNA, the CDR3 is TGTGCCAGCACCCTGAGAGGGGGATTTGGCACTGAAGCTTTCTTT. The encoded protein is CASTLRGGFGTEAFF. The rearrangement links TRBV7-2 to TRBJ1-1; D might be TRBD1 (6 bases). The CDR3 sequence is 15 residues long. V shed 7 bases and J shed 4 bases, with 19 bases lying between them. Germline V gene sequence: CDR1 SGHTA, CDR2 FQGNSA.

This chain uses TRBV5-1 with TRBJ2-5; a weak D match, TRBD2 (6 bases). This CDR3 spans 15 amino acids. Looked up from germline, CDR1 is SGHRS and CDR2 is YFSETQ. V lost 1 base, J lost 5 bases, and 15 bases lay in between. CDR3 region: CASSLRLLGGETQYF. In nucleotides, the CDR3 is TGCGCCAGCAGCTTGCGGCTCCTTGGGGGGGAGACCCAGTACTTC.

J is TRBJ2-1 and V is TRBV11-1; no firm D call. The V end was cut by 1 base, the J end by 7 bases, with 5 bases between. CDR3 length: 12 residues. Germline assignment: CDR1 SGHAT and CDR2 FQDESV (reference sequence). The CDR3 nucleotides are TGTGCCAGCAGCTTAGGAACGAATGAGCAGTTCTTC. It translates to CASSLGTNEQFF.

The CDR3 nucleotides read TGTGCCATCAGTGACGACGATTCAAACAATGAGCAGTTCTTC. Its protein is CAISDDDSNNEQFF. The rearrangement uses TRBV10-3 and TRBJ2-1, with D unresolved. The ends were cut back, 3 bases at V and 5 bases at J, with 11 bases in the middle. The CDR3 spans 14 residues. CDR1 and CDR2 from the germline V gene are ENHRY and SYGVKD.

The chain joins TRBV3-1 (or the pseudogene TRBV3-2) to TRBJ1-3, with 7 bases aligning to TRBD1. The trim removed 4 bases at V and 9 bases at J, leaving 12 bases unmatched. CDR1 and CDR2 from the germline V gene are LGHDT and YNNKEL (reference sequence). This CDR3 is built from 15 residues. CDR3 residues: CASSPTLTGRATIYF. The CDR3 nucleotides read TGTGCCAGCAGCCCCACCCTGACAGGGAGGGCCACCATATATTTT.

This clone has just a few counts. The CDR3 DNA reads as TGTGCCAGCAGCTTAAAGCGGTCAGGAACTCTGAACACTGAAGCTTTCTTT. Its protein is CASSLKRSGTLNTEAFF. The chain combines TRBV7-9 with TRBJ1-1; D not resolved. The CDR3 has 17 amino acids. Germline V gene sequence: CDR1 SEHNR, CDR2 FQNEAQ (reference sequence). Deletions cut 2 bases from V and 0 bases from J, with 16 bases between.

This clone occurred once. V gene TRBV5-1 combines with J gene TRBJ2-7; the D call may be TRBD1 or TRBD2 (5 bases each). Germline assignment: CDR1 SGHRS and CDR2 YFSETQ. Trimming cost V 3 bases and J 1 base, with 11 bases left between them. The CDR3 has 14 amino acids. CDR3: CASSWGPASYEQYF. In nucleotides, the CDR3 is TGCGCCAGCAGCTGGGGACCGGCATCCTACGAGCAGTACTTC.

The V call is TRBV11-1, the J call TRBJ2-2; 8 bases align to TRBD1. V lost 5 bases and J lost 5; bases outside the gene matches: 4. Germline V CDR1 and CDR2: SGHAT, FQDESV (reference sequence). The CDR3 has 14 residues. DNA for the CDR3: TGTGCCAGCAGCATGGACAGGGAAACCGGGGAGCTGTTTTTT. The encoded protein is CASSMDRETGELFF. Combining the CDR3 with reference TRBV11-1 and TRBJ2-2 gives the whole variable domain EAEVAQSPRYKITEKSQAVAFWCDPISGHATLYWYRQILGQGPELLVQFQDESVVDDSQLPKDRFSAERLKGVDSTLKIQPAELGDSAMYLCASSMDRETGELFFGEGSRLTVL.

The chain recombines TRBV7-8 with TRBJ2-5, with 9 nucleotides matching TRBD2. Unmatched junction bases numbered 14, after V lost 5 bases and J lost 1 base. Looked up from germline, CDR1 is SGHVS and CDR2 is FQNEAQ. This CDR3 spans 18 amino acids. CDR3 in DNA: TGTGCCAGCAGCCCCAGGTGGGGGATAGCGGGGGCCCAAGAGACCCAGTACTTC. Its protein is CASSPRWGIAGAQETQYF. The full variable domain, completed using reference TRBV7-8 and TRBJ2-5, is GAGVSQSPRYKVAKRGQDVALRCDPISGHVSLFWYQQALGQGPEFLTYFQNEAQLDKSGLPSDRFFAERPEGSVSTLKIQRTQQEDSAVYLCASSPRWGIAGAQETQYFGPGTRLLVL.

The chain recombines TRBV7-9 with TRBJ2-7; D ambiguous. This CDR3 comprises 15 residues. Trimming took 1 base from V and 2 from J, leaving 12 bases between them. CDR1 and CDR2 from the germline V gene are SEHNR and FQNEAQ (reference sequence). CDR3: CASSLVSWGTYEQYF. Written as DNA, the CDR3 is TGTGCCAGCAGCTTAGTTTCTTGGGGTACCTACGAGCAGTACTTC.

As DNA, the CDR3 is TGCAGCGCTGTCCTACTGAACACTGAAGCTTTCTTT. It codes for CSAVLLNTEAFF. The gene calls are TRBV29-1 and TRBJ1-1, with D unclear. Trimming cost V 7 bases and J 0 bases, with 9 bases left between them. This CDR3 has 12 amino acids. Germline V lookup: CDR1 SQVTM, CDR2 ANQGSEA.

A few counts support this clone. This chain connects TRBV5-4 to TRBJ1-4, with D uncertain. The V end was cut by 3 bases, the J end by 6 bases, with 9 bases between. Germline values: CDR1 SGHNT, CDR2 YYREEE (reference sequence). The CDR3 is 13 residues long. The CDR3 is CASSSPWDEKLFF. CDR3 nucleotide sequence: TGTGCCAGCAGCTCCCCTTGGGATGAAAAACTGTTTTTT.

The chain has TRBV5-1 and TRBJ1-1; D is possibly TRBD1 (5 bases). Germline V gene lookup returns CDR1 SGHRS and CDR2 YFSETQ. V shed 6 bases and J shed 1 base, with 10 bases lying between them. This CDR3 has 13 amino acids. The CDR3 protein is CASMDTSNTEAFF. CDR3 bases: TGCGCCAGCATGGACACTTCGAACACTGAAGCTTTCTTT.

The gene calls are TRBV30 and TRBJ1-5; D is undetermined. The CDR3 is made up of 15 amino acids. Germline V CDR1 and CDR2: GTSNPN, SVGIG (reference sequence). V lost 2 bases and J lost 1, with 12 bases in between. The DNA of the CDR3 is TGTGCCTGGAGTCCCCTGGGTTCAAGCAATCAGCCCCAGCATTTT. This sequence encodes CAWSPLGSSNQPQHF.

This chain links TRBV3-1 (or the pseudogene TRBV3-2) with TRBJ1-4; weak D call: TRBD1 (6 bases). Germline lookup yields CDR1 LGHDT and CDR2 YNNKEL (reference sequence). The V gene lost 0 bases and the J gene lost 7 bases, with 12 bases spanning the gap. The CDR3 contains 15 residues. CDR3 nucleotides: TGTGCCAGCAGCCAAGATGGGGGGCTCAGTGAAAAACTGTTTTTT. Its translation is CASSQDGGLSEKLFF.

The chain employs TRBV7-9 and TRBJ1-1; a weak D match, TRBD1 (5 bases). V lost 1 base and J 5 bases, leaving 11 bases between the germline ends. Looked up from germline, CDR1 is SEHNR and CDR2 is FQNEAQ (reference sequence). This CDR3 region has 14 residues. The CDR3 loop is CASSLVARGTEAFF. CDR3 bases: TGTGCCAGCAGCTTAGTGGCACGGGGGACTGAAGCTTTCTTT.

The V and J genes are TRBV12-3 or TRBV12-4 and TRBJ1-1, with D possibly matching TRBD1 (6 bases). Trimming cost V 5 bases and J 4 bases, with 11 bases left between them. There are 13 residues in the CDR3. The CDR3 sequence: CASSTSGATEAFF. CDR3 DNA sequence: TGTGCCAGCAGTACGTCAGGGGCCACTGAAGCTTTCTTT.

This clone was seen just once. This rearrangement joins TRBV7-7 to TRBJ2-5, with TRBD2 identical over 9 bases. The V gene end was trimmed by 2 bases and the J gene end by 1 base; junction bases not matched to a gene: 5. Germline V gene data show CDR1 as SSHAT and CDR2 as FNYEAQ (reference sequence). This CDR3 region has 16 residues. The CDR3: CASSLIGGGAQETQYF. CDR3 coding DNA: TGTGCCAGCAGCTTAATCGGCGGGGGGGCCCAAGAGACCCAGTACTTC. The full variable domain, with the rest looked up from reference TRBV7-7 and TRBJ2-5, is GAGVSQSPRYKVTKRGQDVTLRCDPISSHATLYWYQQALGQGPEFLTYFNYEAQPDKSGLPSDRFSAERPEGSISTLTIQRTEQRDSAMYRCASSLIGGGAQETQYFGPGTRLLVL.

This chain links TRBV27 with TRBJ1-1; no clear D gene. Germline V gene lookup returns CDR1 MNHEY and CDR2 SMNVEV (reference sequence). Trimming pared 1 base from V and 0 bases from J, leaving 3 bases between. This CDR3 contains 13 residues. The CDR3 region is CASSLLLNTEAFF. The CDR3 DNA sequence: TGTGCCAGCAGTTTATTACTGAACACTGAAGCTTTCTTT.

The gene calls are TRBV12-3 or TRBV12-4 and TRBJ2-5; D is possibly TRBD1 (6 bases). V shed 4 bases and J shed 4 bases, with 10 bases lying between them. The CDR3 spans 13 residues. The CDR3 loop is CASSYRARETQYF. The DNA for the CDR3 is TGTGCCAGCAGTTACAGGGCGAGAGAGACCCAGTACTTC.

The rearrangement joins TRBV2 to TRBJ2-6; the match to TRBD1 covers 7 bases. CDR1 SNHLY and CDR2 FYNNEI come from the germline V gene. CDR3 length: 16 amino acids. V shed 6 bases, J shed 0 bases, and the junction held 5 bases outside the gene matches. The CDR3 nucleotides read TGTGCCAGCAGAGTGGACAGGAGCTCTGGGGCCAACGTCCTGACTTTC. This encodes CASRVDRSSGANVLTF.

This clone turned up a few times. The chain is built from TRBV6-5 and TRBJ1-1; D is ambiguous. The V end was cut by 0 bases, the J end by 7 bases, with 15 bases between. Looked up from germline, CDR1 is MNHEY and CDR2 is SVGAGI. The CDR3 covers 15 residues. In nucleotides, the CDR3 is TGTGCCAGCAGTTACTCGAGCTCTGGTGTCGGTGAAGCTTTCTTT. It specifies CASSYSSSGVGEAFF.

This clone was found a few times. This sequence joins TRBV7-9 and TRBJ2-7; the D call may be TRBD1 or TRBD2 (6 bases each). V was shortened by 5 bases and J by 6 bases, with 14 bases between the two germline ends. Germline V gene sequence: CDR1 SEHNR, CDR2 FQNEAQ (reference sequence). The length of the CDR3 is 13 residues. The DNA for the CDR3 is TGTGCCAGCAGCCTGGAGGGGGTTTCCGAGCAGTACTTC. This translates into CASSLEGVSEQYF.